This entry features one T cell receptor beta chain sequence. Its antigen remains unidentified. The CDR3 is 15 residues long. The J segment lost 1 base and the V segment lost 4 bases, leaving 7 bases of the junction unmatched. Germline V gene lookup returns CDR1 SGHNT and CDR2 YYREEE (reference sequence). The sample originates from a study of radiotherapy plus CTLA-4 blockade in lung cancer. Turning to the study itself: Overall, about 19% of patients showed an objective response, while about 31% attained disease control. Study-level findings and limits: Clones of tumor-derived TCRs expanded in blood after radiotherapy plus ipilimumab. Interferon-beta and early blood T cell clone dynamics reportedly predicted response best.

The protocol was immunoSEQ multiplex PCR, while the TCRdb copy is restricted to in-frame clones and leaves out a portion. In the table there are around 90,000 clones, under 90% of which are singletons. The TCR originated in a human donor with non-small cell lung cancer who had stable disease on radiotherapy plus ipilimumab. This chain uses TRBV5-4 with TRBJ2-5; 7 bases align to TRBD2. The sample was peripheral blood, taken from a patient treated with radiotherapy plus ipilimumab. This CDR3 is CASSQISSGQETQYF. The DNA of the CDR3 is TGTGCCAGCAGCCAAATCTCTAGCGGCCAAGAGACCCAGTACTTC.